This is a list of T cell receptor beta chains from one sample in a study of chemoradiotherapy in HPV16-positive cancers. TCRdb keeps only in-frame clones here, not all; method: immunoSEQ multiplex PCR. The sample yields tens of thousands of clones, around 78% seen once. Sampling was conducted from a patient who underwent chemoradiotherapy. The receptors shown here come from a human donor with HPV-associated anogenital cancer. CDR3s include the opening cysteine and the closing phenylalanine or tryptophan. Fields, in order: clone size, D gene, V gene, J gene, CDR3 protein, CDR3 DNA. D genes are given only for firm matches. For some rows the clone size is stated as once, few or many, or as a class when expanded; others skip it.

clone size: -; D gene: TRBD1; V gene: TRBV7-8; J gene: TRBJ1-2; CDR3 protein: CASSFLNRQGGYGYTF; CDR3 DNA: TGTGCCAGCAGCTTTTTAAACCGACAGGGTGGCTATGGCTACACCTTC
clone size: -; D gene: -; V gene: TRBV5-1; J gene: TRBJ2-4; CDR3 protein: CASSLTPPPQNIQYF; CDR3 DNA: TGCGCCAGCAGCTTGACGCCACCGCCTCAAAACATTCAGTACTTC
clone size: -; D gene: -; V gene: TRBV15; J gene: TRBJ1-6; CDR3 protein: CATSNGPGLNSPLHF; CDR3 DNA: TGTGCCACCAGTAACGGGCCGGGTCTTAATTCACCCCTCCACTTT
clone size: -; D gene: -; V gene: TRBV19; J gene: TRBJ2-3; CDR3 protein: CASSPGLTDTQYF; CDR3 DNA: TGTGCCAGTAGTCCAGGGTTAACAGATACGCAGTATTTT
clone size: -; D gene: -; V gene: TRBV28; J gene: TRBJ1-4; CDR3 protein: CASSLSQGLSEKLFF; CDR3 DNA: TGTGCCAGCAGTTTATCACAGGGCTTATCTGAAAAACTGTTTTTT
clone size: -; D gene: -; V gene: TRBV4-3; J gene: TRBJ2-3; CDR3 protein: CASSQGGATDTQYF; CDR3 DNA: TGCGCCAGCAGCCAAGGGGGGGCAACAGATACGCAGTATTTT
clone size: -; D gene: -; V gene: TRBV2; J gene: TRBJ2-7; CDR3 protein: CASSDPGREQYF; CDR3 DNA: TGTGCCAGCAGTGATCCGGGACGGGAGCAGTACTTC
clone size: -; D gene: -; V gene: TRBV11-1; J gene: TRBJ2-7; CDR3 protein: CASSLEWTNSYEQYF; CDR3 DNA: TGTGCCAGCAGCTTAGAATGGACAAACTCCTACGAGCAGTACTTC
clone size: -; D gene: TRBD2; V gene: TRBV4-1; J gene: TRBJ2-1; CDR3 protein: CASSQEQRGSAQQFF; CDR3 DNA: TGCGCCAGCAGCCAAGAGCAGCGGGGGTCGGCCCAGCAGTTCTTC
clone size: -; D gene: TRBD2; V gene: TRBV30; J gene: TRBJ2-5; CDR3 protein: CAWNRLAGETQYF; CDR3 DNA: TGTGCCTGGAACCGCTTAGCGGGAGAGACCCAGTACTTC
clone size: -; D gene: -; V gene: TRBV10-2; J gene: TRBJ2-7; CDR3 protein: CASSGGSREQYF; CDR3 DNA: TGCGCCAGCAGTGGGGGGAGTCGGGAGCAGTACTTC
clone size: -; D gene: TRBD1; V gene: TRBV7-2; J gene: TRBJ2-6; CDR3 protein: CASSRRQGRTSGANVLTF; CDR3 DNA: TGTGCCAGCAGCCGTCGACAGGGGAGAACCTCTGGGGCCAACGTCCTGACTTTC
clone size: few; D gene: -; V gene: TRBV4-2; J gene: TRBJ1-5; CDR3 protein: CASSQAPGGDQPQHF; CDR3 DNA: TGTGCCAGCAGCCAAGCACCCGGGGGTGATCAGCCCCAGCATTTT
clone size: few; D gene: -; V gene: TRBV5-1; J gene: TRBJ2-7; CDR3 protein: CASSPTMSVYEQYF; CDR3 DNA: TGCGCCAGCAGCCCAACTATGAGTGTCTACGAGCAGTACTTC
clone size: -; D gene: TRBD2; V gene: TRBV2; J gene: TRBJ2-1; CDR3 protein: CASSVVTSGSVEFF; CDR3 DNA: TGTGCCAGCAGTGTTGTGACTAGCGGGAGTGTCGAGTTCTTC
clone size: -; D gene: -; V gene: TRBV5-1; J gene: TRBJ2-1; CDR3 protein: CASSGRTVESYNEQFF; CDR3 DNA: TGCGCCAGCAGCGGACGGACCGTTGAGTCCTACAATGAGCAGTTCTTC
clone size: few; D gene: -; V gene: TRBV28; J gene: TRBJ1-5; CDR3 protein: CASSTRHKGNQPQHF; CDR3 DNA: TGTGCCAGCAGTACCCGACATAAGGGCAATCAGCCCCAGCATTTT
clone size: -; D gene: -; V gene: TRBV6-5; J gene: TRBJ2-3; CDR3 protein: CASSYGGGGTDTQYF; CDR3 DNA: TGTGCCAGCAGTTACGGGGGGGGCGGCACAGATACGCAGTATTTT
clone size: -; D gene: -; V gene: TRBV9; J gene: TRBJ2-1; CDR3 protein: CASSVGGTYNEQFF; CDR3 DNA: TGTGCCAGCAGCGTGGGTGGGACCTACAATGAGCAGTTCTTC
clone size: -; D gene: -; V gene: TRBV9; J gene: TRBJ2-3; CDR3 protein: CASSVGATHTDTQYF; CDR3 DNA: TGTGCCAGCAGCGTGGGAGCTACACACACAGATACGCAGTATTTT
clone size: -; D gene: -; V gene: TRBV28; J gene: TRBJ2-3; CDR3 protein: CASRPRLTRGTDTQYF; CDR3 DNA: TGTGCCAGCAGACCGCGCTTGACTCGGGGCACAGATACGCAGTATTTT
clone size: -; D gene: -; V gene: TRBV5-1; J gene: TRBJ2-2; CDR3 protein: CASSLGREGIYTGELFF; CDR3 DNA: TGCGCCAGCAGCTTGGGCAGGGAAGGCATTTACACCGGGGAGCTGTTTTTT
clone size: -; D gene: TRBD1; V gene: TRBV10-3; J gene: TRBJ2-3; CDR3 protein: CATADRATDTQYF; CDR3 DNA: TGTGCCACTGCTGACAGGGCCACAGATACGCAGTATTTT
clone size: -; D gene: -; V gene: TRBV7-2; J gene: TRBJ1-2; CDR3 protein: CASGFVNYGYTF; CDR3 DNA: TGTGCCAGCGGATTTGTAAACTATGGCTACACCTTC
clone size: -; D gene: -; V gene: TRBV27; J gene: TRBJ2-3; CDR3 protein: CASGGISDTQYF; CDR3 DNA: TGTGCCAGCGGGGGTATCTCAGATACGCAGTATTTT
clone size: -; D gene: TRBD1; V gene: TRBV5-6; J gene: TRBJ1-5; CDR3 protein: CASSLYAGQGNQPQHF; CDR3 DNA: TGTGCCAGCAGCTTATACGCGGGACAGGGTAATCAGCCCCAGCATTTT
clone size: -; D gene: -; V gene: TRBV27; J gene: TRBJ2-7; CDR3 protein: CASSLGGRNEQYF; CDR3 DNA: TGTGCCAGCAGTTTGGGGGGAAGGAACGAGCAGTACTTC
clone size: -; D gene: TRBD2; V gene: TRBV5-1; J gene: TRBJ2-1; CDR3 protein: CASSSGLAGGVYNEQFF; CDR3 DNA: TGCGCCAGCAGCTCAGGTTTAGCGGGGGGGGTATACAATGAGCAGTTCTTC
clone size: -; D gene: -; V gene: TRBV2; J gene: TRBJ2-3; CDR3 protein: CASRGLDTQYF; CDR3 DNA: TGTGCCAGCAGGGGACTAGATACGCAGTATTTT
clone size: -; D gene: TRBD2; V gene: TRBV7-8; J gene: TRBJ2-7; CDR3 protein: CASSLGVRRGRKEQYF; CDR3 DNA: TGTGCCAGCAGCTTAGGGGTGCGGCGGGGGAGAAAGGAGCAGTACTTC